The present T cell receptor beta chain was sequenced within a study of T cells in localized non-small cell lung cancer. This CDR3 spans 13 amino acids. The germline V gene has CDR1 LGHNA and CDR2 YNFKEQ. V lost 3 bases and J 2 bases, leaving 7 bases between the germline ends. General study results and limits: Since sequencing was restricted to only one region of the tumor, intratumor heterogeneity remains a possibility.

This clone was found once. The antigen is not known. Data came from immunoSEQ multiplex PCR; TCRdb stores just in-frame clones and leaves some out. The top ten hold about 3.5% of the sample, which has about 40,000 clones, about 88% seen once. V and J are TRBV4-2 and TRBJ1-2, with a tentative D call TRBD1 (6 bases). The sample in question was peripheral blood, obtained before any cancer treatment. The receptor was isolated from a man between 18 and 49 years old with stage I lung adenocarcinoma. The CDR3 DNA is TGTGCCAGCAGCCAGGACAGAAACTATGGCTACACCTTC. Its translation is CASSQDRNYGYTF.